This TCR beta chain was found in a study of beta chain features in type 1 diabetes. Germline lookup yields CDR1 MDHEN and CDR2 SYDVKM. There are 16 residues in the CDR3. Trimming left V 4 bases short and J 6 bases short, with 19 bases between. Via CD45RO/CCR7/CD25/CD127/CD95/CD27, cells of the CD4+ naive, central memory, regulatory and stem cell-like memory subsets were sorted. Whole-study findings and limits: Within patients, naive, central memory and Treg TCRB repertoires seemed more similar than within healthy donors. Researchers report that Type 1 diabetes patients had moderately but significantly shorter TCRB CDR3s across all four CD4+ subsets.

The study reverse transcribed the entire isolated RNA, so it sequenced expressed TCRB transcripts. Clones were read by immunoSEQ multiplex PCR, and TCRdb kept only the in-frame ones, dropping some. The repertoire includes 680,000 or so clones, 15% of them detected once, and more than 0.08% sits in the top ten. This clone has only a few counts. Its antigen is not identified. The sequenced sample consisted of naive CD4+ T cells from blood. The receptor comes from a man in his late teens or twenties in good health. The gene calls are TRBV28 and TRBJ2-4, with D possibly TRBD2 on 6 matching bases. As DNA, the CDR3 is TGTGCCAGCAGTTCACCGCGGGGCGGGACGGGAAACATTCAGTACTTC. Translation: CASSSPRGGTGNIQYF.